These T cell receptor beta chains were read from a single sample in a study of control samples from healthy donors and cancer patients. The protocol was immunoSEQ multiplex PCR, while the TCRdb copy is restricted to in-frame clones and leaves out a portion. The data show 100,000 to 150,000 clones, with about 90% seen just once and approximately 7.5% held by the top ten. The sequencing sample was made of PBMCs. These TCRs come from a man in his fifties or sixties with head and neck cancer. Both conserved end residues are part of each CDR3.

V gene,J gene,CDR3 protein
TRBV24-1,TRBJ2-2,CATEDRRNTGELFF
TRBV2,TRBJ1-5,CASRPGGKHQPQHF
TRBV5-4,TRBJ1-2,CASRIGGAQNGYTF
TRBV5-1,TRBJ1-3,CASSSTNFEAIYF
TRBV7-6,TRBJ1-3,CASSLGTSSGNTIYF
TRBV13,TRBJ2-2,CASSKDSKLNTGELFF
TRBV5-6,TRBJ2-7,CASREAGSYEQYF
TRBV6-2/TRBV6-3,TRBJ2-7,CASSHFPGLAVLKGYEQYF
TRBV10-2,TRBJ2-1,CASSGTGKNEQFF
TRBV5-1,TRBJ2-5,CASSLATSGTGGETQYF
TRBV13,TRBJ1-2,CASSSPHVPEEGGYGYTF
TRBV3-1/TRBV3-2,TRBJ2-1,CASSRNPGSGGRAGNEQFF
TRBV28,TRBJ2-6,CASSVQAQSGANVLTF
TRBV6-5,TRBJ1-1,CASFSLNTEAFF
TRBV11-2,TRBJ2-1,CASSLDRTSYNEQFF
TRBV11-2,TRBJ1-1,CASSSQGDTEAFF
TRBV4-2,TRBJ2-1,CASSQEAKNEQFF
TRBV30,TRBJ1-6,CAWSVMDNSPLHF
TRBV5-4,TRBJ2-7,CASSPGAGYEQYF
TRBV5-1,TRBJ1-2,CASSGGDGYTF
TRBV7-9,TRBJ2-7,CASSPRYGTGYYEQYF
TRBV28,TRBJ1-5,CASSSSAQPQHF
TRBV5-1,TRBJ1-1,CASSGGRGTGFTEAFF
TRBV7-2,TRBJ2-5,CASSLAHRGQETQYF
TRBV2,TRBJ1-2,CASNEGMSYGYTF
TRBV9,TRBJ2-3,CASSVGQGIDTQYF
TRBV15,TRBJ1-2,CATSRGGFGYTF
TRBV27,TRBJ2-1,CASSLGGGNSYNEQFF
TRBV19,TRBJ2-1,CASIGGSGTVF